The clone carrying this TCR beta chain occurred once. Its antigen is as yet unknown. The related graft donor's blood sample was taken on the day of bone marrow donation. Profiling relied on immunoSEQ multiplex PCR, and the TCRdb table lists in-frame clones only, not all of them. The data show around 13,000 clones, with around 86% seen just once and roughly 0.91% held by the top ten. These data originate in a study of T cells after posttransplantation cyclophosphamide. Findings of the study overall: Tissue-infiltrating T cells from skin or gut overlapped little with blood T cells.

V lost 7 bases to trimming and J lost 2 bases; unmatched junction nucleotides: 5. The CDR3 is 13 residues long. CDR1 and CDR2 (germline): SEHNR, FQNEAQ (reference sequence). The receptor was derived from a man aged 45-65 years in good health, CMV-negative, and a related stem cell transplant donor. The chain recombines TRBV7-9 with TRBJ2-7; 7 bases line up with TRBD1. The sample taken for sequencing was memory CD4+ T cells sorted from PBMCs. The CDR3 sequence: CASIGTATYEQYF. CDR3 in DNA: TGTGCCAGCATCGGGACAGCAACCTACGAGCAGTACTTC.